The subject of this entry is one T cell receptor beta chain. This entry is derived from a study of control samples from healthy donors and cancer patients. Assay used: immunoSEQ multiplex PCR; TCRdb lists only in-frame clones, some missing. Of more than 60,000 clones detected, around 91% appear once; the ten largest clones hold nearly 6%. The ends were cut back, 5 bases at V and 14 bases at J, with 16 bases in the middle. The CDR3 is 11 residues long. Germline-derived CDR1 and CDR2 are GTSNPN and SVGIG (reference sequence). Material: PBMCs. The rearrangement links TRBV30 to TRBJ1-5; tentatively, D is TRBD1 (5 bases). This TCR was recovered from a man aged 55-75 years with colorectal cancer. Written as DNA, the CDR3 is TGTGCCTGGGGCACGGGCAGGGAAAAGCATTTT. Residues: CAWGTGREKHF.